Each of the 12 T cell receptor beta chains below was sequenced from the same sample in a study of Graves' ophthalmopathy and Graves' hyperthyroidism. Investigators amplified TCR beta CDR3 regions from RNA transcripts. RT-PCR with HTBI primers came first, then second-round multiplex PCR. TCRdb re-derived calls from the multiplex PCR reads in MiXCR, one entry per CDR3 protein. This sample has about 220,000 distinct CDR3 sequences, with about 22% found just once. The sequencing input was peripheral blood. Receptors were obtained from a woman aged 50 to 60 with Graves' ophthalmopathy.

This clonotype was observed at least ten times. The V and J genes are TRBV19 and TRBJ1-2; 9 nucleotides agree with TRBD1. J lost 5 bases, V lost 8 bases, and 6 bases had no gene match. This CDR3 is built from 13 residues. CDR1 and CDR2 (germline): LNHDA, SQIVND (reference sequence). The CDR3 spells CASLDRGGYGYTF. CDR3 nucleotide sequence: TGTGCCAGTCTGGACAGGGGTGGTTATGGCTACACCTTC.

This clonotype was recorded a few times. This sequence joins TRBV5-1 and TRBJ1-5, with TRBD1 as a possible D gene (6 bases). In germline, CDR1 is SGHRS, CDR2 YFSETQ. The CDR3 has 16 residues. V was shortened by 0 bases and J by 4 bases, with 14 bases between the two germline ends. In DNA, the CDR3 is TGCGCCAGCAGCTTGGCCCCGAGAGGGGGAAATCAGCCCCAGCATTTT. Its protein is CASSLAPRGGNQPQHF.

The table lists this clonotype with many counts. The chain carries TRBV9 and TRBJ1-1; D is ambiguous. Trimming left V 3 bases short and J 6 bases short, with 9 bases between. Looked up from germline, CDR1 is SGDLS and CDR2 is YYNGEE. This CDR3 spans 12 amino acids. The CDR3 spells CASSGGGPEAFF. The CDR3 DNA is TGTGCCAGCAGCGGTGGAGGACCTGAAGCTTTCTTT.

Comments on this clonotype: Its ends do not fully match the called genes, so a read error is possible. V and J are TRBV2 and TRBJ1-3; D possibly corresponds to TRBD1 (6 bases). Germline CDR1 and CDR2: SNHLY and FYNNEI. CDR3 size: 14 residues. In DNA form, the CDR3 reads TGTGCCAACAGTGAGGGGGGTGCTGGAAACACCATATATTTT. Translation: CANSEGGAGNTIYF.

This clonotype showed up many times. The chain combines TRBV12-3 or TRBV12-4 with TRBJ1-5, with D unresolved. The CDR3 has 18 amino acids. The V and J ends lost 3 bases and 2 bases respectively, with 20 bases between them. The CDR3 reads CASSLVVGSGAGNQPQHF. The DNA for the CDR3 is TGTGCCAGCAGTTTGGTCGTAGGGTCGGGTGCGGGCAATCAGCCCCAGCATTTT.

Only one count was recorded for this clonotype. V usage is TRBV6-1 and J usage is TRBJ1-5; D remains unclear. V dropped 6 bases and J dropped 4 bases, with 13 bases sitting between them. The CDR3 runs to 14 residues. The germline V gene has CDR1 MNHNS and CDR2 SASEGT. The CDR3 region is CASRRRAPNQPQHF. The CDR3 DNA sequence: TGTGCCAGCAGAAGAAGAGCGCCTAATCAGCCCCAGCATTTT.

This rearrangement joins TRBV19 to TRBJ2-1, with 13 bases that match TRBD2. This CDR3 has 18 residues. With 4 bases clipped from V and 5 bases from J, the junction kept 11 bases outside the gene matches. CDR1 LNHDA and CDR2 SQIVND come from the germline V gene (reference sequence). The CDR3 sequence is CASSRQPYGLAGDNEQFF. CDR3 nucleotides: TGTGCCAGTAGTAGACAGCCGTACGGACTAGCGGGAGACAATGAGCAGTTCTTC.

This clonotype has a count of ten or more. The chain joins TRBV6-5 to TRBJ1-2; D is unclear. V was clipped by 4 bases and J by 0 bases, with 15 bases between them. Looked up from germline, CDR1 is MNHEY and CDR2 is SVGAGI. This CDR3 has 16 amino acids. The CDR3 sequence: CASSLDGRTTNYGYTF. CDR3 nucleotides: TGTGCCAGCAGTTTGGACGGTAGAACAACTAACTATGGCTACACCTTC.

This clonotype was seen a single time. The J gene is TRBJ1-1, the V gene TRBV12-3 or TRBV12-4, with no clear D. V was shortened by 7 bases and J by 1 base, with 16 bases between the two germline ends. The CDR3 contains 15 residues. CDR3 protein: CASTRFAEGNTEAFF. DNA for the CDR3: TGTGCCAGCACCCGCTTTGCAGAGGGGAACACTGAAGCTTTCTTT.

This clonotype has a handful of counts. The CDR3 loop reads CASSCTSGRARETQYF. For the CDR3, the DNA is TGTGCCAGCAGCTGTACTAGCGGGAGGGCCAGAGAGACCCAGTACTTC. The rearrangement links TRBV7-6 to TRBJ2-5, with 13 bases identical to TRBD2. The junction had 6 bases not matched to a gene; V was cut back by 4 bases and J by 4 bases. The germline V gene has CDR1 SGHVS and CDR2 FNYEAQ. This CDR3 has 16 amino acids.

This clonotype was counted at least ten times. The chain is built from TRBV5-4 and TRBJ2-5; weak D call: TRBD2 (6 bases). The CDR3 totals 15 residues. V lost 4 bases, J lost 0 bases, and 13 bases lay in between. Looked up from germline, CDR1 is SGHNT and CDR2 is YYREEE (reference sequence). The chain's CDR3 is CASSPSARYQETQYF. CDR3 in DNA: TGTGCCAGCAGCCCTAGCGCCAGGTACCAAGAGACCCAGTACTTC.

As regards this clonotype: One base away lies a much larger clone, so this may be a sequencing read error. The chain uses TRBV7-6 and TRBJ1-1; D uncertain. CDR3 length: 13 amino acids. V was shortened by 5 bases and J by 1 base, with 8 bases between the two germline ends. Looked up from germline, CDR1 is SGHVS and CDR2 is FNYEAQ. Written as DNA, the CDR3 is TGTGCCAGCAGCACCGACCCGAACACTGAAGCTTTCTTT. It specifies CASSTDPNTEAFF.